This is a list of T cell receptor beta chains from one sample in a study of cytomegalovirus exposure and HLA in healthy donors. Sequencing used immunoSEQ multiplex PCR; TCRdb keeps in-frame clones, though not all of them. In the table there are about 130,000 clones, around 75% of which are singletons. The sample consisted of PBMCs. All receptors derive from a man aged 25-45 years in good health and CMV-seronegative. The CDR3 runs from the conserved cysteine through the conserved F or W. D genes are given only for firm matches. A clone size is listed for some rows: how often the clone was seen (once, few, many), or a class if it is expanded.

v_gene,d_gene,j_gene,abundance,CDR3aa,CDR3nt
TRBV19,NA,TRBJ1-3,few,CASSRGEFGTIYF,TGTGCCAGTAGTCGGGGGGAATTCGGCACCATATATTTT
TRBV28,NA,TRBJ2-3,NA,CASSPSGADTQYF,TGTGCCAGCAGCCCGTCGGGGGCAGATACGCAGTATTTT
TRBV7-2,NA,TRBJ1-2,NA,CASSPGQGFYGYTF,TGTGCCAGCAGCCCCGGGCAGGGCTTCTATGGCTACACCTTC
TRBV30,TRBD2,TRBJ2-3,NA,CAWSAGTSGASTDTQYF,TGTGCCTGGAGCGCGGGGACTAGCGGGGCTAGCACAGATACGCAGTATTTT
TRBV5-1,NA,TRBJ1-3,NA,CASSPEGDLGNTIYF,TGCGCCAGCAGCCCTGAGGGGGACCTCGGAAACACCATATATTTT
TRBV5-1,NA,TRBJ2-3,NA,CASSSGTASTDTQYF,TGCGCCAGCAGCTCAGGCACTGCTAGCACAGATACGCAGTATTTT
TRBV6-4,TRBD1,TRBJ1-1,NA,CASRDSDRGAEAFF,TGTGCCAGCAGGGATAGTGACAGGGGCGCTGAAGCTTTCTTT
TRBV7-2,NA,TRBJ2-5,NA,CASSPEPQETQYF,TGTGCCAGCAGCCCTGAGCCTCAAGAGACCCAGTACTTC
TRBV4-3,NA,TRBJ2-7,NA,CASSQRRRDERYEQYF,TGCGCCAGCAGCCAGAGGAGGCGGGACGAAAGGTACGAGCAGTACTTC
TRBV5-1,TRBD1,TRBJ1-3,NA,CASSLTGDLRLNTIYF,TGCGCCAGCAGCTTGACAGGGGACCTCAGATTAAACACCATATATTTT
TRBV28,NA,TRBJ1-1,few,CASLGGTEAFF,TGTGCCTCACTGGGGGGAACTGAAGCTTTCTTT
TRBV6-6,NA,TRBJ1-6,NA,CASSDRRGRNGSPLHF,TGTGCCAGCAGCGACCGGAGAGGGAGGAATGGTTCACCCCTCCACTTT
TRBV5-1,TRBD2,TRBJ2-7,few,CASSFQLAGVNEQYF,TGCGCCAGCAGCTTTCAACTAGCGGGAGTCAACGAGCAGTACTTC
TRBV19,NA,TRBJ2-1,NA,CASTPGRIGDEQFF,TGTGCCAGTACCCCGGGGAGGATTGGGGATGAGCAGTTCTTC
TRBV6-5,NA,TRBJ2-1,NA,CASSAGPINEQFF,TGTGCCAGCAGCGCAGGGCCGATCAATGAGCAGTTCTTC
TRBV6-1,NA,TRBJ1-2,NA,CASSERSRSGYTF,TGTGCCAGCAGTGAGCGCTCTCGGTCCGGCTACACCTTC
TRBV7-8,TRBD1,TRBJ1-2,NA,CASSLRWSGGYGYTF,TGTGCCAGCAGCTTACGGTGGTCAGGGGGATATGGCTACACCTTC
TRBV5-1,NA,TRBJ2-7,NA,CASSLRENPYEQYF,TGCGCCAGCAGCTTGCGGGAAAACCCCTACGAGCAGTACTTC
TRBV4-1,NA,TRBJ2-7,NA,CASSQGGTLVQYF,TGCGCCAGCAGCCAAGGCGGGACTCTGGTGCAGTACTTC
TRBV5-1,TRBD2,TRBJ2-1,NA,CASSLRASGLPNEQFF,TGCGCCAGCAGCTTGAGGGCTAGCGGGCTACCCAATGAGCAGTTCTTC
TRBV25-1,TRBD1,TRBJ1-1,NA,CASSEGGTGTTEAFF,TGTGCCAGCAGTGAAGGAGGGACAGGGACGACTGAAGCTTTCTTT
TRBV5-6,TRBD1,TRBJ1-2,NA,CASSFGQGDYGYTF,TGTGCCAGCAGCTTTGGACAGGGGGACTATGGCTACACCTTC
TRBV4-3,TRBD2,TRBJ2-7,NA,CASSEGTGGTYEQYF,TGCGCCAGCAGCGAGGGGACGGGAGGGACCTACGAGCAGTACTTC
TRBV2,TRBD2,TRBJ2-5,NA,CASSDSAGGPGETQYF,TGTGCCAGCAGTGACTCGGCGGGGGGGCCGGGCGAGACCCAGTACTTC
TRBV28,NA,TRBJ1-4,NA,CASSNPRQVANEKLFF,TGTGCCAGCAGCAACCCCCGGCAGGTGGCTAATGAAAAACTGTTTTTT
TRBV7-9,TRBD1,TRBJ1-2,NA,CASSPLGTAYGYTF,TGTGCCAGCAGCCCGCTCGGGACAGCCTATGGCTACACCTTC
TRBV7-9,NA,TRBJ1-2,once,CASSLYVGGYGYTF,TGTGCCAGCAGCCTGTACGTAGGGGGTTATGGCTACACCTTC
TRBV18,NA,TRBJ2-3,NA,CASSPPHTDTQYF,TGTGCCAGCTCACCACCCCACACAGATACGCAGTATTTT
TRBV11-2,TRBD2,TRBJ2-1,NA,CASSLSVLAGVSGNEQFF,TGTGCCAGCAGCTTATCTGTACTAGCGGGAGTTTCGGGCAATGAGCAGTTCTTC
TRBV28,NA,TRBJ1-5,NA,CASSARQAENQPQHF,TGTGCCAGCTCCGCTCGACAGGCTGAGAATCAGCCCCAGCATTTT
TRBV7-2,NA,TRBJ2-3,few,CASSLNAASDTQYF,TGTGCCAGCAGCTTAAATGCGGCATCAGATACGCAGTATTTT
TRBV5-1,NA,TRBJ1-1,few,CASSQQQNTEAFF,TGCGCCAGCAGCCAACAGCAGAACACTGAAGCTTTCTTT
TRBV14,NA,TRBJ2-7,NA,CASSQGGYEQYF,TGTGCCAGCAGCCAAGGAGGCTACGAGCAGTACTTC
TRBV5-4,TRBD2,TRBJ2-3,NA,CASSPPTSGRALFTDTQYF,TGTGCCAGCAGCCCACCGACTAGCGGGAGGGCCCTATTCACAGATACGCAGTATTTT
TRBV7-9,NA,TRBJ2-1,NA,CASSLGFGADYNEQFF,TGTGCCAGCAGCCTAGGTTTTGGGGCTGACTACAATGAGCAGTTCTTC
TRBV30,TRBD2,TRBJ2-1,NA,CAWTLLAGGAEQFF,TGTGCCTGGACATTACTAGCGGGAGGGGCTGAGCAGTTCTTC
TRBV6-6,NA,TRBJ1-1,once,CASSSHDKMNTEAFF,TGTGCCAGCAGTTCCCACGACAAGATGAACACTGAAGCTTTCTTT
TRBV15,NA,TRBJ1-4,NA,CATSGPEEKLFF,TGTGCCACCAGCGGGCCCGAGGAAAAACTGTTTTTT
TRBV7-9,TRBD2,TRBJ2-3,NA,CASSFRGTSGRSSTDTQYF,TGTGCCAGCAGCTTTCGGGGGACTAGCGGGAGGTCTAGCACAGATACGCAGTATTTT
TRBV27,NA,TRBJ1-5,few,CASSNTGNQPQHF,TGTGCCAGCAGCAACACAGGGAATCAGCCCCAGCATTTT
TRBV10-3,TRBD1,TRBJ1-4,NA,CAIRNGTVLNEKLFF,TGTGCCATCAGGAACGGGACAGTACTTAATGAAAAACTGTTTTTT
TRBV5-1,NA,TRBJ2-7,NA,CASSRDTPVEQYF,TGCGCCAGCAGCCGGGACACGCCTGTCGAGCAGTACTTC
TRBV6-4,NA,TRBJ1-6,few,CASSQGIYSPLHF,TGTGCCAGCAGTCAGGGGATCTATTCACCCCTCCACTTT
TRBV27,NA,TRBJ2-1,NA,CASTAQGPPEQFF,TGTGCCAGCACGGCACAGGGCCCCCCTGAGCAGTTCTTC
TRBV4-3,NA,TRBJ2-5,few,CASSRREVETQYF,TGCGCCAGCAGCCGCAGGGAGGTGGAGACCCAGTACTTC
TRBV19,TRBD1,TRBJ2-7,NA,CASSFRDRGNEQYF,TGTGCCAGTAGTTTCCGGGACAGGGGGAACGAGCAGTACTTC
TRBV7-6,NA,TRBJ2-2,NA,CASSSNTGELFF,TGTGCCAGCAGCTCTAATACCGGGGAGCTGTTTTTT
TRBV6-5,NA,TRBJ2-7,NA,CASSYSWDSGEQYF,TGTGCCAGCAGTTACTCTTGGGACTCGGGCGAGCAGTACTTC
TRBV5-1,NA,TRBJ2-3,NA,CASSFGTSTDTQYF,TGCGCCAGCAGTTTCGGGACTAGCACAGATACGCAGTATTTT
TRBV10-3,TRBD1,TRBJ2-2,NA,CAIKSGQGDTGELFF,TGTGCCATCAAGTCGGGACAGGGGGACACCGGGGAGCTGTTTTTT
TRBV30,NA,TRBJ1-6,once,CAWSPSDSPLHF,TGTGCCTGGAGTCCTTCAGATTCACCCCTCCACTTT
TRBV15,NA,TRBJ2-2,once,CATSPTTGELFF,TGTGCCACCAGCCCGACTACCGGGGAGCTGTTTTTT
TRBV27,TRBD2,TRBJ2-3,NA,CASGRRGVGDTQYF,TGTGCCAGCGGGAGGCGGGGGGTGGGGGATACGCAGTATTTT
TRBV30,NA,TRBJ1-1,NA,CAWSVQRGTEAFF,TGTGCCTGGAGTGTACAAAGGGGCACTGAAGCTTTCTTT
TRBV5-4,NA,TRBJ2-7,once,CASSRALPDQGYEQYF,TGTGCCAGCAGCCGTGCACTCCCTGACCAGGGCTACGAGCAGTACTTC
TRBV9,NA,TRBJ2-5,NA,CASSVLSQETQYF,TGTGCCAGCAGCGTACTCAGTCAAGAGACCCAGTACTTC
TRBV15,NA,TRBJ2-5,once,CATSRDRGTQETQYF,TGTGCCACCAGCAGAGATCGGGGGACGCAAGAGACCCAGTACTTC
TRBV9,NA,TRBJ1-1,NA,CASSEQAGGATEAFF,TGTGCCAGCAGCGAACAGGCTGGGGGCGCGACTGAAGCTTTCTTT
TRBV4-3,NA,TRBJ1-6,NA,CASKAVSSYNSPLHF,TGCGCCAGCAAAGCGGTGAGCTCCTATAATTCACCCCTCCACTTT